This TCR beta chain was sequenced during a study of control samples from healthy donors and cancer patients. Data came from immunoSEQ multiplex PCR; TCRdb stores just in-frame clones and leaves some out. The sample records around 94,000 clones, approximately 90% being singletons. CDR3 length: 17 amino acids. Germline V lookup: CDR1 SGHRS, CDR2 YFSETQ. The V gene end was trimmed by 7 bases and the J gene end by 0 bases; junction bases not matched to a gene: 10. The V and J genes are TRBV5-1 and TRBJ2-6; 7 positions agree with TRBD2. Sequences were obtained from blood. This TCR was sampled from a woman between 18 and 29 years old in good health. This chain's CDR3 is CASGDVGLSSGANVLTF. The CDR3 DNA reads TGCGCCAGCGGTGACGTGGGACTAAGCTCTGGGGCCAACGTCCTGACTTTC. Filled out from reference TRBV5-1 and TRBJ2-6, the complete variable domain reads KAGVTQTPRYLIKTRGQQVTLSCSPISGHRSVSWYQQTPGQGLQFLFEYFSETQRNKGNFPGRFSGRQFSNSRSEMNVSTLELGDSALYLCASGDVGLSSGANVLTFGAGSRLTVL.